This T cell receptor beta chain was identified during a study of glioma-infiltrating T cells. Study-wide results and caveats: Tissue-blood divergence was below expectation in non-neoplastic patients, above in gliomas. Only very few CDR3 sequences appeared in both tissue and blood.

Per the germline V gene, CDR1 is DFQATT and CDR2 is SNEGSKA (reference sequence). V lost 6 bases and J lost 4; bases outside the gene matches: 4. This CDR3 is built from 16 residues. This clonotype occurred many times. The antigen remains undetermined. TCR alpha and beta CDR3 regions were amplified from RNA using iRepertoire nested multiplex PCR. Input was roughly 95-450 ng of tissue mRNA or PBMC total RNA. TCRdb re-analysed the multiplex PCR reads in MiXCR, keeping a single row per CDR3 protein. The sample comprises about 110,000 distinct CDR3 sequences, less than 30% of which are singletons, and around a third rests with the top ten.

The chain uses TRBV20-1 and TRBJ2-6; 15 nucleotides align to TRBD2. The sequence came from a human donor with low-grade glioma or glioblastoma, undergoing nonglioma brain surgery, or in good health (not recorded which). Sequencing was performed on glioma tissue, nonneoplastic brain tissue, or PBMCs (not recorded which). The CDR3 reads CSARTSGGAGANVLTF. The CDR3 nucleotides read TGCAGTGCCAGGACTAGCGGGGGGGCCGGGGCCAACGTCCTGACTTTC.